This entry lists 5 T cell receptor beta chains sequenced from one sample in a study of blood T cells in healthy people across ages (dated by TCRdb to between 2014 and 2016). Library creation used 5' RACE. Sequenced using an Illumina HiSeq 2500. A second roughly 7 to 11 cycle PCR used a sample-barcoded 5' primer and a J-beta primer mix. The raw public data were reprocessed by TCRdb itself: fastp quality trimming at Q25, MiXCR clonotype calling, in-frame beta chains only. Each CDR3 protein gets just one entry, which takes the most common genes and DNA from the rows behind it. The sample table holds hundreds of thousands of distinct CDR3 sequences, of which roughly 40% were seen once. The top ten clones comprise over 10% of the sample. The sample was blood. The receptor source for this set is a man aged 18 to 29 in good health.

The chain is built from TRBV6-2 or TRBV6-3 and TRBJ2-7; 9 bases are a match to TRBD1. This CDR3 has 15 amino acids. Germline-derived CDR1 and CDR2 are MNHEY and SVGEGT. Trimming at V came to 5 bases and at J to 0 bases, leaving 5 bases not matched to a gene. The CDR3 DNA sequence: TGTGCCAGCAGTCTCGGACAGGGGCACTCCTACGAGCAGTACTTC. Amino acid sequence: CASSLGQGHSYEQYF.

V and J are TRBV4-2 and TRBJ2-3; the D gene is possibly TRBD2 (5 bases). V lost 2 bases to trimming and J lost 2 bases, with 11 bases between them. Germline CDR1 is LGHNA and CDR2 is YNFKEQ. The CDR3 contains 15 residues. CDR3 bases: TGTGCCAGCAGCCAACTAGCAGAGGCCACAGATACGCAGTATTTT. Translation gives CASSQLAEATDTQYF.

The chain carries TRBV20-1 and TRBJ2-5; TRBD1 agrees at 9 bases. Germline V gives CDR1 DFQATT, CDR2 SNEGSKA (reference sequence). V was pared by 2 bases and J by 5 bases, with 9 bases of the junction left unmatched. The CDR3 extends over 15 amino acids. The CDR3 reads CSARTGGPWFETQYF. CDR3 DNA sequence: TGCAGTGCTAGAACAGGGGGCCCCTGGTTTGAGACCCAGTACTTC.

This chain connects TRBV15 to TRBJ1-2, with 8 positions matching TRBD1. The V gene's germline CDR1 is LNHNV and CDR2 YYDKDF (reference sequence). The CDR3 has 16 amino acids. The V gene end was trimmed by 1 base and the J gene end by 4 bases; junction bases not matched to a gene: 8. CDR3 DNA sequence: TGTGCCACCAGCAGAGCCGGGACAGGCAGCCTCTATGGCTACACCTTC. Translation: CATSRAGTGSLYGYTF.

The CDR3 spells CASHEWGSSTDTQYF. The DNA for the CDR3 is TGTGCCAGCCACGAGTGGGGTTCTAGCACAGATACGCAGTATTTT. The V and J genes are TRBV18 and TRBJ2-3; D call uncertain. Germline assignment: CDR1 KGHSH and CDR2 LQKENI. Trimming shortened V by 8 bases and J by 0 bases, and 15 bases separated the two germline ends. There are 15 residues in the CDR3.